Each of the 21 T cell receptor beta chains below was sequenced from the same sample in a study of response to subunit inactivated influenza vaccine. A single record per CDR3 protein comes from TCRdb applying MiXCR to the RT-PCR reads. The data show approximately 490,000 distinct CDR3 sequences, more than 7% seen once. The sequences come from PBMCs from blood, collected around 2 years after vaccination. The receptor set was obtained from a man between 50 and 69 years old who received an inactivated influenza vaccine.

This clonotype has just a few counts. The V and J genes are TRBV11-2 and TRBJ2-2; no definite D call. The V end was cut by 8 bases, the J end by 1 base, with 11 bases between. Germline CDR1 is SGHAT and CDR2 is FQNNGV. The CDR3 spans 14 residues. CDR3 residues: CASRSSGNTGELFF. For the CDR3, the DNA is TGTGCCAGCCGGAGTTCAGGGAACACCGGGGAGCTGTTTTTT.

A few counts support this clonotype. The J gene is TRBJ2-7, the V gene TRBV6-1, with D possibly TRBD2 on 5 matching bases. Trimming stripped 7 bases from V and 5 bases from J, with 24 bases between. CDR1 is MNHNS and CDR2 is SASEGT in the germline V gene. The CDR3 is made up of 16 amino acids. CDR3 residues: CASKYKAGLAIDEQYF. As DNA, the CDR3 is TGTGCCAGCAAATATAAGGCAGGTCTAGCAATCGACGAGCAGTACTTC.

The sample holds many counts of this clonotype. The V call is TRBV29-1, the J call TRBJ2-1; D not certain. The CDR3 has 13 residues. Germline CDR1 SQVTM, CDR2 ANQGSEA. V was clipped by 0 bases and J by 8 bases, with 11 bases between them. CDR3 nucleotides: TGCAGCGTTGAAGATGAGTACGAAGATGAGCAGTTCTTC. Residues: CSVEDEYEDEQFF.

This clonotype has at least ten counts. The chain links TRBV7-2 to TRBJ2-5; 9 nucleotides line up with TRBD2. The CDR3 totals 14 residues. V was pared by 4 bases and J by 3 bases, with 3 bases of the junction left unmatched. CDR1 SGHTA and CDR2 FQGNSA come from the germline V gene. DNA for the CDR3: TGTGCCAGCAGCTGGCGGACTAGCGAAGAGACCCAGTACTTC. Protein sequence: CASSWRTSEETQYF. Full variable domain (rest looked up from reference TRBV7-2 and TRBJ2-5): GAGVSQSPSNKVTEKGKDVELRCDPISGHTALYWYRQSLGQGLEFLIYFQGNSAPDKSGLPSDRFSAERTGGSVSTLTIQRTQQEDSAVYLCASSWRTSEETQYFGPGTRLLVL.

This clonotype appeared a few times. The chain combines TRBV3-1 with TRBJ2-1, with TRBD2 matching 9 bases. CDR1 is LGHDT and CDR2 is YNNKEL in the germline V gene (reference sequence). V shed 4 bases and J 6 bases; nucleotides not matched to a gene: 7. This CDR3 spans 15 amino acids. The CDR3 region is CASSPTSGPGNEQFF. The CDR3 nucleotides are TGTGCCAGCAGCCCGACTAGCGGTCCAGGCAATGAGCAGTTCTTC.

This clonotype was counted only a few times. The V call is TRBV20-1, the J call TRBJ2-3; tentatively, D is TRBD1 (7 bases). The V end lost 2 bases, the J end lost 5 bases, and 14 bases lay between the germline ends. CDR1 and CDR2 (germline): DFQATT, SNEGSKA (reference sequence). The length of the CDR3 is 14 residues. The CDR3 bases are TGCAGTGCTAGAAGGACAGGCGGGGTAGATACGCAGTATTTT. It codes for CSARRTGGVDTQYF.

At least ten counts were recorded for this clonotype. The rearrangement uses TRBV14 and TRBJ1-1; TRBD1 might be the D (6 bases). V lost 2 bases, J lost 7 bases, and 11 bases lay in between. The germline V gene has CDR1 SGHDN and CDR2 FVKESK. The CDR3 is 13 residues long. CDR3 nucleotides: TGTGCCAGCAGCCAATGGGGGGCTTATGAAGCTTTCTTT. Translation: CASSQWGAYEAFF. Full variable domain (rest looked up from reference TRBV14 and TRBJ1-1): EAGVTQFPSHSVIEKGQTVTLRCDPISGHDNLYWYRRVMGKEIKFLLHFVKESKQDESGMPNNRFLAERTGGTYSTLKVQPAELEDSGVYFCASSQWGAYEAFFGQGTRLTVV.

This clonotype was counted many times. CDR3: CKTGQTGNEQFF. In DNA, the CDR3 is TGCAAGACGGGACAGACAGGGAATGAGCAGTTCTTC. The rearrangement links TRBV20-1 to TRBJ2-1; 7 bases are shared with TRBD1. Per germline, CDR1 DFQATT and CDR2 SNEGSKA (reference sequence). The CDR3 totals 12 residues.

The chain is built from TRBV3-1 and TRBJ1-1; the D is unclear. V shed 1 base and J shed 4 bases, with 10 bases lying between them. Germline V CDR1 and CDR2: LGHDT, YNNKEL (reference sequence). This CDR3 contains 14 residues. This CDR3 is CASSQVEGRTEAFF. The CDR3 DNA reads TGTGCCAGCAGCCAAGTTGAGGGTCGCACTGAAGCTTTCTTT.

This rearrangement joins TRBV7-2 to TRBJ2-3; 9 bases match TRBD2. V lost 5 bases, J lost 2 bases, and 11 bases stayed unmatched. Germline V lookup: CDR1 SGHTA, CDR2 FQGNSA. CDR3 length: 17 residues. CDR3 bases: TGTGCCAGCAGCCCCTCTTCTAGCGGGATCCACACAGATACGCAGTATTTT. It codes for CASSPSSSGIHTDTQYF.

The V gene is TRBV11-2, the J gene TRBJ2-3; 7 bases match TRBD1. Germline V gene lookup returns CDR1 SGHAT and CDR2 FQNNGV. Germline trimming cut 2 bases from V and 2 bases from J; bases unmatched to any gene: 7. This CDR3 is 16 amino acids long. The CDR3 is CASSLTGTAFTDTQYF. DNA of the CDR3: TGTGCCAGCAGCTTAACCGGGACAGCCTTCACAGATACGCAGTATTTT.

CDR3 loop: CASSTTAGVDNEQFF. CDR3 sequence (DNA): TGTGCCAGTAGTACGACAGCGGGTGTTGACAATGAGCAGTTCTTC. V gene TRBV19 combines with J gene TRBJ2-1, with D tentatively TRBD2 (6 bases). V was clipped by 4 bases and J by 5 bases, with 15 bases between them. The V gene's germline CDR1 is LNHDA and CDR2 SQIVND (reference sequence). The CDR3 runs to 15 residues.

The chain recombines TRBV20-1 with TRBJ2-1, with 9 bases matching TRBD2. V gave up 1 base and J gave up 9 bases; unmatched junction bases: 4. The CDR3 extends over 13 amino acids. The V gene's germline CDR1 is DFQATT and CDR2 SNEGSKA (reference sequence). In DNA form, the CDR3 reads TGCAGTGCTAGAGTCCCTAGCGGGGTTGAGCAGTTCTTC. Amino acid sequence: CSARVPSGVEQFF.

At least ten counts were recorded for this clonotype. The CDR3 sequence: CASSGGTGNGGYYNEQFF. In nucleotides, the CDR3 is TGTGCCAGCAGTGGCGGGACAGGGAATGGAGGGTACTACAATGAGCAGTTCTTC. This chain joins TRBV2 and TRBJ2-1; 9 bases line up with TRBD1. CDR3 length: 18 residues. Looked up from germline, CDR1 is SNHLY and CDR2 is FYNNEI. Unmatched junction bases numbered 13, after V lost 4 bases and J lost 3 bases.

The J gene is TRBJ2-6, the V gene TRBV5-1; D unresolved. Looked up from germline, CDR1 is SGHRS and CDR2 is YFSETQ. V was trimmed by 2 bases and J by 2 bases, leaving 8 bases between them. CDR3 length: 15 amino acids. The CDR3: CASSFEVPGANVLTF. The DNA for the CDR3 is TGCGCCAGCAGCTTCGAAGTACCTGGGGCCAACGTCCTGACTTTC.

The J gene is TRBJ1-2, the V gene TRBV11-2; D is undetermined. The CDR3 is 14 amino acids. From germline, CDR1 is SGHAT and CDR2 FQNNGV. V was clipped by 5 bases and J by 0 bases, with 10 bases between them. CDR3 protein: CASSQTVANYGYTF. Written as DNA, the CDR3 is TGTGCCAGCAGCCAGACGGTAGCTAACTATGGCTACACCTTC.

This chain uses TRBV10-3 with TRBJ2-3; no reliable D call. V lost 6 bases, J lost 4 bases, and 8 bases lay in between. The germline V gene encodes CDR1 ENHRY and CDR2 SYGVKD. CDR3 size: 12 residues. The chain's CDR3 is CAISRPADTQYF. In DNA, the CDR3 is TGTGCCATCAGCCGGCCGGCAGATACGCAGTATTTT.

This clonotype occurred many times. A read error may account for a junction end that differs from germline. This sequence joins TRBV18 and TRBJ2-3; D is undetermined. The germline V gene has CDR1 KGHSH and CDR2 LQKENI. This CDR3 region has 12 residues. CDR3 in DNA: TGCGCCAGCAGCCCCCCGGCAGATACGCAGTATTTT. It codes for CASSPPADTQYF. Full variable domain (remainder filled in from reference TRBV18 and TRBJ2-3): NAGVMQNPRHLVRRRGQEARLRCSPMKGHSHVYWYRQLPEEGLKFMVYLQKENIIDESGMPKERFSAEFPKEGPSILRIQQVVRGDSAAYFCASSPPADTQYFGPGTRLTVL.

A note on this clonotype: One end of the junction is discordant with germline, which a read error may explain. The chain couples TRBV11-2 to TRBJ1-1; D is possibly TRBD1 (5 bases). Germline V gives CDR1 SGHAT, CDR2 FQNNGV. This CDR3 region has 14 residues. CDR3 nucleotide sequence: TGTGCCAGCAGCTTAGCGCCGTCGGGGCGTTGGAGAGCGTTT. It codes for CASSLAPSGRWRAF.

This chain's CDR3 is CSAPATAGIMNTEAFF. CDR3 in DNA: TGCAGTGCCCCAGCTACGGCAGGGATTATGAACACTGAAGCTTTCTTT. The gene calls are TRBV20-1 and TRBJ1-1; possibly TRBD1 for D (5 bases). The CDR3 is 16 amino acids. The V gene's germline CDR1 is DFQATT and CDR2 SNEGSKA (reference sequence). Trimming removed 6 bases at V and 0 bases at J, with 20 bases between.

In its sample, this clonotype was seen many times. CDR3 sequence (DNA): TGTGCCAGCAGTTACTCCAGGGCCGGGGAGCTGTTTTTT. Encoded protein: CASSYSRAGELFF. The chain has TRBV6-6 and TRBJ2-2, with D possibly being TRBD1 (5 bases). This CDR3 is built from 13 residues. V lost 0 bases to trimming and J lost 6 bases, with 5 bases between them. In germline, CDR1 is MNHNY, CDR2 SVGAGI (reference sequence).